These T cell receptor beta chains were read from a single sample in a study of T cells in Graves' hyperthyroidism and ophthalmopathy. Each CDR3 protein is one row after TCRdb ran MiXCR on the multiplex PCR reads. This table has about half a million distinct CDR3 sequences, roughly 23% appearing once. The material sequenced was blood. The source of these receptors is a woman between 65 and 79 years old with Graves' ophthalmopathy. Both conserved end residues are part of each CDR3. Fields, in order: J gene, clone size, V gene, D gene, CDR3 protein, CDR3 DNA. A D gene is named only where the DNA matches it firmly. Not every row has a clone size; where given, it reads once, few, many or a size class.

TRBJ1-2,few,TRBV5-1,TRBD1,CASSLAGTGGGYTF,TGCGCCAGCAGCTTGGCGGGGACAGGGGGTGGCTACACCTTC
TRBJ1-5,NA,TRBV6-1,NA,CASTGNSNQPQHF,TGTGCCAGCACCGGAAATAGCAATCAGCCCCAGCATTTT
TRBJ2-7,NA,TRBV6-9,TRBD2,CASSYSGSPYEQYF,TGTGCCAGCAGTTATAGCGGGAGTCCATACGAGCAGTACTTC
TRBJ2-1,few,TRBV7-3,TRBD2,CASSNSGSHYNEQFF,TGTGCCAGCAGCAATAGCGGGAGCCACTACAATGAGCAGTTCTTC
TRBJ2-3,NA,TRBV4-3,TRBD2,CASSQDRGASGTGTQYF,TGCGCCAGCAGCCAAGACCGGGGGGCTAGCGGGACTGGTACGCAGTATTTT
TRBJ1-2,NA,TRBV2,TRBD1,CASSPTGSGYGYTF,TGTGCCAGCAGTCCGACAGGGTCCGGCTATGGCTACACCTTC
TRBJ2-1,many,TRBV11-2,TRBD2,CASSPLGAGVYNEQFF,TGTGCCAGCAGCCCCCTAGGAGCGGGAGTATACAATGAGCAGTTCTTC
TRBJ1-6,NA,TRBV12-3/TRBV12-4,NA,CASSLDAGALLPALHF,TGTGCCAGCAGTTTAGACGCCGGGGCCCTCCTACCGGCCCTCCACTTT
TRBJ2-1,few,TRBV20-1,TRBD2,CSASQATSARDNEQFF,TGCAGTGCTAGCCAAGCAACTAGCGCAAGAGACAATGAGCAGTTCTTC
TRBJ2-7,NA,TRBV20-1,NA,CSAGLLSYEQYF,TGCAGTGCCGGCCTATTATCCTACGAGCAGTACTTC
TRBJ2-2,NA,TRBV20-1,NA,CSGPGTVHTGELFF,TGCAGTGGGCCTGGGACTGTTCACACCGGGGAGCTGTTTTTT
TRBJ2-1,few,TRBV29-1,NA,CSVVVSGANNEQFF,TGCAGCGTTGTTGTTTCGGGAGCCAACAATGAGCAGTTCTTC
TRBJ1-5,few,TRBV6-2/TRBV6-3,TRBD1,CASSKDPYRGSGQPQHF,TGTGCCAGCAGTAAGGATCCATACAGGGGGTCGGGTCAGCCCCAGCATTTT
TRBJ2-7,NA,TRBV15,NA,CATSKDLSYEQYF,TGTGCCACCAGCAAAGATCTATCCTACGAGCAGTACTTC
TRBJ1-5,few,TRBV2,NA,CASSLRIKIENSNQPQHF,TGTGCCAGCAGCCTTCGGATCAAAATCGAAAATAGCAATCAGCCCCAGCATTTT
TRBJ1-4,NA,TRBV18,NA,CASSIGLSEKLFF,TGTGCCAGCTCAATCGGACTCAGCGAAAAACTGTTTTTT
TRBJ2-5,NA,TRBV19,NA,CASSIPGNAVQYF,TGTGCCAGTAGTATTCCTGGGAACGCGGTCCAATACTTC
TRBJ1-2,NA,TRBV12-3/TRBV12-4,NA,CASSRHLGGSAF,TGTGCCAGCAGTCGACACCTTGGGGGTAGCGCCTTC
TRBJ2-1,few,TRBV5-1,NA,CASSLSRLNEQFF,TGCGCCAGCAGCTTGTCCAGGTTAAATGAGCAGTTCTTC